These 27 T cell receptor beta chains were all obtained from the same sample, sequenced in a study of blood T cells in healthy people across ages (dated by TCRdb to between 2014 and 2017). Receptor libraries were prepared by 5' RACE. This sample was sequenced with an Illumina HiSeq 2500. The second PCR ran for roughly 7 to 12 cycles and used a J-beta primer mix along with a sample-barcoded 5' primer. Using fastp at Q25 and MiXCR, TCRdb reprocessed the public reads and kept productive beta chains. Here each entry gathers all rows of one CDR3 protein and keeps the most common genes and DNA. The sample table contains hundreds of thousands of distinct CDR3 sequences; only one count was recorded for 40% to 65% of them. In total, the top ten clones hold roughly 12% of the sample. The sample taken for sequencing was blood. Receptors were obtained from a woman at least 80 years old in good health.

Points on this clonotype: At one end the junction does not follow the germline gene, possibly because of a read error. The chain is built from TRBV30 and TRBJ2-3; no clear D gene. CDR1 and CDR2 from the germline V gene are GTSNPN and SVGIG (reference sequence). The CDR3 sequence is 13 residues long. In DNA form, the CDR3 reads TGTGCCTTGAGTGGGATCTCCACAGATACGCAGTATTTT. Translated: CALSGISTDTQYF.

J is TRBJ2-5 and V is TRBV6-5; D may correspond to TRBD1 or TRBD2 (6 bases each). V was cut by 6 bases and J by 3 bases, with 11 bases left in between. From germline, CDR1 is MNHEY and CDR2 SVGAGI. This CDR3 contains 13 residues. CDR3 region: CASRRGEKETQYF. The CDR3 DNA follows: TGTGCCAGCAGGAGGGGGGAAAAAGAGACCCAGTACTTC.

In the case of this clonotype: One end of the junction does not line up with germline, which may come from a read error. The rearrangement joins TRBV6-1 to TRBJ1-5, with a possible D match to TRBD1 (5 bases). Germline V gene sequence: CDR1 MNHNS, CDR2 SASEGT. This CDR3 has 13 amino acids. The CDR3 here is CAGRTGGNQPQHF. CDR3 in DNA: TGTGCCGGCAGGACGGGGGGGAATCAGCCCCAGCATTTT.

This chain links TRBV7-8 with TRBJ1-1; no definite D call. In germline, CDR1 is SGHVS, CDR2 FQNEAQ. The CDR3 runs 16 residues. Trimming took 5 bases from V and 6 from J, leaving 22 bases between them. CDR3 sequence reads: CASSLSRIPRPPEAFF. Written as DNA, the CDR3 is TGTGCCAGCAGCCTATCGCGAATCCCTCGCCCCCCTGAAGCTTTCTTT.

The chain recombines TRBV29-1 with TRBJ2-3, with D possibly TRBD1 on 5 matching bases. CDR3 length: 10 residues. V was shortened by 5 bases and J by 10 bases, with 10 bases between the two germline ends. Germline loops: CDR1 SQVTM, CDR2 ANQGSEA. CDR3 coding DNA: TGCAGCGTTTTCGAAGGGGCGCAGTATTTT. Protein: CSVFEGAQYF.

The J gene is TRBJ1-1, the V gene TRBV6-2 or TRBV6-3; possibly TRBD1 for D (6 bases). The V gene lost 6 bases and the J gene lost 4 bases, with 18 bases spanning the gap. Germline CDR1 reads MNHEY; CDR2 reads SVGEGT. CDR3 length: 15 residues. CDR3 residues: CASRLSRSGATEAFF. In nucleotides, the CDR3 is TGTGCCAGCAGACTATCCCGATCAGGGGCCACTGAAGCTTTCTTT.

The V and J genes are TRBV3-1 and TRBJ2-2, with no clear D. Germline V gene data show CDR1 as LGHDT and CDR2 as YNNKEL (reference sequence). The CDR3 runs 16 residues. V was trimmed by 5 bases and J by 0 bases, leaving 13 bases between them. This CDR3 reads CASSAPRDSNTGELFF. The CDR3 DNA follows: TGTGCCAGCAGCGCCCCGCGAGACTCGAACACCGGGGAGCTGTTTTTT.

A remark on this clonotype: A much larger clone lies a single base off, so this may be a read error. The chain couples TRBV5-1 to TRBJ2-3, with D possibly called TRBD1 or TRBD2 (5 bases each). Per the germline V gene, CDR1 is SGHRS and CDR2 is YFSETQ. CDR3 length: 14 amino acids. The CDR3 DNA reads as TGCGCCAGCAGCCCAGGGACCTCCACAGATACGCGGTATTTT. This encodes CASSPGTSTDTRYF.

The table lists this clonotype with many counts. The chain uses TRBV20-1 and TRBJ2-1, with 10 nucleotides matching TRBD2. CDR1 and CDR2 (germline): DFQATT, SNEGSKA (reference sequence). Losses at the gene ends were 5 bases for V and 7 bases for J; bases not matched to a gene: 11. The CDR3 has 15 residues. CDR3 nucleotides: TGCAGTGCTGTTCCACTAGCGGGAAAGGGGAATGAGCAGTTCTTC. This sequence encodes CSAVPLAGKGNEQFF.

In its sample, this clonotype was seen many times. V usage is TRBV10-3 and J usage is TRBJ1-2, with 7 bases identical to TRBD1. The CDR3 is 14 residues long. V dropped 0 bases and J dropped 4; count of bases not matched to a gene: 2. Germline V gene data show CDR1 as ENHRY and CDR2 as SYGVKD. The CDR3 sequence: CAISESGTVYGYTF. The CDR3 bases are TGTGCCATCAGTGAGTCGGGGACAGTCTATGGCTACACCTTC.

The chain links TRBV7-3 to TRBJ2-6; possibly TRBD1 for D (5 bases). CDR1 is SGHTA, CDR2 FQGTGA, per germline. The ends were cut back, 5 bases at V and 0 bases at J, with 11 bases in the middle. The CDR3 is made up of 16 amino acids. CDR3 region: CASSRDSSSGANVLTF. CDR3 bases: TGTGCCAGCAGCCGTGACAGCTCCTCTGGGGCCAACGTCCTGACTTTC.

This clonotype appeared once. This chain joins TRBV10-3 and TRBJ2-7, with D possibly matching TRBD2 (7 bases). Trimming pared 5 bases from V and 7 bases from J, leaving 21 bases between. There are 15 residues in the CDR3. Germline values: CDR1 ENHRY, CDR2 SYGVKD. CDR3 protein: CAISTRGGVYNEQYF. CDR3 DNA: TGTGCCATCAGTACAAGGGGGGGGGTCTACAATGAGCAGTACTTC.

This sequence joins TRBV7-3 and TRBJ2-1, with no clear D. CDR1 is SGHTA and CDR2 is FQGTGA in the germline V gene. Trimming cost V 5 bases and J 6 bases, with 11 bases left between them. The CDR3 runs to 13 residues. As DNA, the CDR3 is TGTGCCAGCAGCGTAAGGGTTCTCAATGAGCAGTTCTTC. Encoded protein: CASSVRVLNEQFF.

The chain combines TRBV11-2 with TRBJ2-1, with 7 bases aligning to TRBD2. V was clipped by 0 bases and J by 0 bases; unmatched bases: 8. CDR1 is SGHAT and CDR2 is FQNNGV in the germline V gene. The CDR3 runs to 18 residues. The DNA of the CDR3 is TGTGCCAGCAGCTTAGACGCGCTAGCGGAGAGCTCCTACAATGAGCAGTTCTTC. It codes for CASSLDALAESSYNEQFF.

This clonotype was seen only a few times. The rearrangement joins TRBV7-2 to TRBJ1-1; D perhaps matches TRBD1 (6 bases). Between the trimmed V and J ends, which lost 5 bases and 6 bases, there was a span of 10 bases. Germline V gives CDR1 SGHTA, CDR2 FQGNSA. The CDR3 spans 12 residues. The CDR3 protein is CASSPRGPEAFF. The CDR3 nucleotides are TGTGCCAGCAGCCCCCGGGGGCCTGAAGCTTTCTTT.

The rearrangement joins TRBV12-3 or TRBV12-4 to TRBJ2-7, with D hard to call. Judging by the DNA end, TRBJ2-5 fits better; the J call may be wrong. The CDR3 has 13 residues. Written as DNA, the CDR3 is TGTGCCAGCAGGAAAAGTACAAAAGAGACCCAGTACTTC. The encoded protein is CASRKSTKETQYF.

This rearrangement joins TRBV12-3 or TRBV12-4 to TRBJ1-2, with D maybe TRBD1 (5 bases). V lost 10 bases and J 4 bases, leaving 16 bases between the germline ends. The CDR3 consists of 13 residues. The CDR3 bases are TGTGCCACCTCGGGACCAGAGGCCTATGGCTACACCTTC. As protein: CATSGPEAYGYTF.

This clonotype was seen repeatedly, ten times or more. The chain links TRBV20-1 to TRBJ2-5; perhaps D is TRBD1 or TRBD2 (5 bases each). Trimming cost V 3 bases and J 0 bases, with 8 bases left between them. The CDR3 runs 13 residues. The germline CDR1 and CDR2 sequences are DFQATT and SNEGSKA (reference sequence). This CDR3 reads CSARGRNQETQYF. CDR3 DNA sequence: TGCAGTGCTAGGGGACGGAACCAAGAGACCCAGTACTTC.

This chain joins TRBV6-1 and TRBJ2-7; perhaps TRBD1 as D (5 bases). The J call may be mistaken, given a closer DNA end match to TRBJ2-5. This CDR3 contains 13 residues. The germline gives CDR1 MNHNS, CDR2 SASEGT. CDR3 bases: TGTGCCAGCAGTGGGACACTTATAGAGACCCAGTACTTC. This translates into CASSGTLIETQYF.

This chain joins TRBV5-1 and TRBJ2-4, with TRBD1 identical over 10 bases. This CDR3 has 15 amino acids. CDR1 and CDR2 (germline): SGHRS, YFSETQ. V trimming: 4 bases; J trimming: 7 bases; junction bases outside the gene matches: 8. The CDR3 DNA sequence: TGCGCCAGCAGCCAAGGGACAGGGGTTGGGAACATTCAGTACTTC. This encodes CASSQGTGVGNIQYF. The complete variable domain, with remaining parts taken from reference TRBV5-1 and TRBJ2-4, reads KAGVTQTPRYLIKTRGQQVTLSCSPISGHRSVSWYQQTPGQGLQFLFEYFSETQRNKGNFPGRFSGRQFSNSRSEMNVSTLELGDSALYLCASSQGTGVGNIQYFGAGTRLSVL.

The chain combines TRBV29-1 with TRBJ2-3; a possible D gene is TRBD1 (6 bases). Trimming pared 7 bases from V and 5 bases from J, leaving 22 bases between. CDR1 is SQVTM and CDR2 is ANQGSEA in the germline V gene. This CDR3 has 15 residues. The CDR3 sequence is CSAPRGHGEIDTQYF. The CDR3 region has the DNA TGCAGCGCCCCCCGGGGACACGGCGAAATAGATACGCAGTATTTT.

The chain has TRBV20-1 and TRBJ1-6; D is unresolved. The CDR3 has 17 amino acids. The germline gives CDR1 DFQATT, CDR2 SNEGSKA (reference sequence). The germline V and J ends were trimmed by 0 bases and 0 bases, with 12 bases remaining between them. CDR3 DNA sequence: TGCAGTGCTAGAGATTCGGGCACGAGCTCCTATAATTCACCCCTCCACTTT. It encodes CSARDSGTSSYNSPLHF.

The genes are TRBV20-1 and TRBJ2-7, with 11 bases matching TRBD2. V was clipped by 8 bases and J by 1 base; unmatched bases: 10. The germline V gene has CDR1 DFQATT and CDR2 SNEGSKA (reference sequence). The CDR3 extends over 15 amino acids. For the CDR3, the DNA is TGCAGTTCGTTAGCGGGAGGGCGATCTTCCTACGAGCAGTACTTC. This codes for CSSLAGGRSSYEQYF.

This chain links TRBV15 with TRBJ1-5, with a possible D match to TRBD1 (5 bases). Germline CDR1 reads LNHNV; CDR2 reads YYDKDF (reference sequence). CDR3 length: 14 residues. The germline V and J ends were trimmed by 0 bases and 7 bases, with 10 bases remaining between them. In DNA, the CDR3 is TGTGCCACCAGCAGAGACAGGGCGCAACAGCCCCAGCATTTT. It translates to CATSRDRAQQPQHF.

The J gene is TRBJ2-5, the V gene TRBV5-1; unclear D gene. This CDR3 is built from 15 residues. V was shortened by 5 bases and J by 5 bases, with 19 bases between the two germline ends. CDR1 SGHRS and CDR2 YFSETQ come from the germline V gene. The CDR3 spells CASSGADNLEETQYF. CDR3 DNA: TGCGCCAGCAGTGGCGCAGACAATCTAGAGGAGACCCAGTACTTC.

V gene TRBV30 combines with J gene TRBJ1-1; no clear D gene. CDR1 GTSNPN and CDR2 SVGIG come from the germline V gene (reference sequence). CDR3 length: 15 residues. Trimming cost V 5 bases and J 1 base, with 17 bases left between them. The CDR3 spells CAWCPGSLRNTEAFF. DNA for the CDR3: TGTGCCTGGTGTCCTGGGTCTCTCCGGAACACTGAAGCTTTCTTT.

In this sample, this clonotype turned up many times. The chain recombines TRBV2 with TRBJ2-3; D might be TRBD1 or TRBD2, each matching 7 bases. The V and J ends lost 7 bases and 4 bases respectively, with 18 bases between them. The germline CDR1 and CDR2 sequences are SNHLY and FYNNEI. The CDR3 loop spans 15 amino acids. The CDR3 protein is CASTGGQVLPDTQYF. The CDR3 region has the DNA TGTGCCAGCACGGGAGGACAGGTACTACCAGATACGCAGTATTTT.